One sample yielded the 5 T cell receptor beta chains listed below, sequenced in a study of T cell responses to AZD1222 COVID-19 vaccine. Repertoires were generated with immunoSEQ multiplex PCR, while TCRdb's copy carries only in-frame clones and drops some. The sample consists of over 120,000 clones, approximately 92% of them appearing once. Sequencing was performed on peripheral blood, taken 28 days after the second AZD1222 dose. These receptors were collected from an adult who received the AZD1222 COVID-19 vaccine.

The chain combines TRBV5-1 with TRBJ2-1; D is perhaps TRBD1 or TRBD2 (5 bases each). CDR1 is SGHRS, CDR2 YFSETQ, per germline. This CDR3 region has 15 residues. V lost 3 bases to trimming and J lost 3 bases, with 13 bases between them. CDR3 loop: CASSSGTQSYNEQFF. CDR3 nucleotide sequence: TGCGCCAGCAGCTCCGGGACGCAGAGCTACAATGAGCAGTTCTTC.

The chain is built from TRBV29-1 and TRBJ2-7; 13 positions match TRBD2. In germline, CDR1 is SQVTM, CDR2 ANQGSEA. This CDR3 contains 15 residues. V lost 4 bases and J lost 2; bases outside the gene matches: 5. CDR3 region: CSVGRGLAGTYEQYF. The DNA for the CDR3 is TGCAGCGTTGGGAGGGGACTAGCGGGAACCTACGAGCAGTACTTC.

The chain has TRBV11-2 and TRBJ2-5; possibly TRBD2 for D (5 bases). This CDR3 is built from 14 residues. Germline V CDR1 and CDR2: SGHAT, FQNNGV. Trimming took 2 bases from V and 2 from J, leaving 9 bases between them. Written as DNA, the CDR3 is TGTGCCAGCAGCTTAATCGAGCGGCAAGAGACCCAGTACTTC. It yields the protein CASSLIERQETQYF.

The rearrangement joins TRBV4-1 to TRBJ2-7; D could derive from TRBD1 or TRBD2 (5 bases each). Germline CDR1 MGHRA, CDR2 YSYEKL. V gave up 3 bases and J gave up 2 bases, with 17 bases separating them. This CDR3 contains 16 residues. As DNA, the CDR3 is TGCGCCAGCAGCCACCGTGGGGCCGGGGCTACCTACGAGCAGTACTTC. This sequence encodes CASSHRGAGATYEQYF.

The genes are TRBV4-1 and TRBJ1-2; D is perhaps TRBD1 (5 bases). Germline CDR1 MGHRA, CDR2 YSYEKL. The CDR3 loop spans 16 amino acids. V was trimmed by 2 bases and J by 1 base, leaving 14 bases between them. Written as DNA, the CDR3 is TGCGCCAGCAGCCAACAACAGGATCGGTTTAACTATGGCTACACCTTC. This sequence encodes CASSQQQDRFNYGYTF.